This TCR beta chain is drawn from a study of T cell repertoires in cytomegalovirus infection. At the level of the study: The study used recently identified HLA-C-restricted and well-studied HLA-B-restricted CMV epitopes.

Study-wide results and caveats: The cumulative frequency of public TCR beta families identified carriers of CMV plus the relevant HLA.

Using its own MiXCR run on the reads, TCRdb lists one record per CDR3 protein. The table records about 85,000 distinct CDR3 sequences, under 55% of them present only once. CDR1 and CDR2 (germline): MNHEY, SMNVEV (reference sequence). The CDR3 loop spans 14 amino acids. Trimming removed 4 bases at V and 0 bases at J, with 9 bases between. Of note for this clonotype: Its matching antigen is unknown.

This TCR was recovered from a human donor in good health (CMV status not recorded). Some clones in this sample may be carry-over from other donors' samples. The sequences come from CD8+ T cells from cultured PBMCs, collected from culture after CMV antigen stimulation. The genes are TRBV27 and TRBJ1-2; D unresolved. DNA for the CDR3: TGTGCCAGCAGTTCTTACAGTACTAACTATGGCTACACCTTC. Residues: CASSSYSTNYGYTF.